This TCR beta chain is from a study of blood T cell repertoires in COVID-19. Generated by immunoSEQ multiplex PCR, the TCRdb table keeps only in-frame clones and is missing some. The data contain approximately 230,000 clones, 86% of them seen just once; the ten biggest clones take up about 2.2%. Unmatched junction bases numbered 4, after V lost 0 bases and J lost 4 bases. The CDR3 spans 15 residues. CDR1 and CDR2 from the germline V gene are LGHNA and YNFKEQ. This chain joins TRBV4-2 and TRBJ2-5, with 8 positions matching TRBD2. The clonotype comes from a man aged 25-45 years who had recovered from COVID-19. The specimen sequenced was peripheral blood. This chain's CDR3 is CASSQDAGGGETQYF. The DNA of the CDR3 is TGTGCCAGCAGCCAAGATGCGGGGGGCGGAGAGACCCAGTACTTC.